Listed below are T cell receptor beta chains from one sample, sequenced in a study of immune characterization of retroperitoneal liposarcoma. Each CDR3 protein is one row after TCRdb ran MiXCR on the PCR reads. The profile shows more than 9,000 distinct CDR3 sequences, roughly 28% of them singletons. The sample consisted of blood. These receptor sequences come from a male donor with retroperitoneal liposarcoma. Each CDR3 is given with its conserved first and last residue. The D gene is left open where the match is weak. The size of a clone is reported for some rows only, either as once, few or many, or as a class for expanded clones.

14	TRBV5-1	TRBJ2-5	-	-	CASSLTHPSETQYF	TGCGCCAGCAGCTTGACTCACCCTTCGGAGACCCAGTACTTC
15	TRBV4-1	TRBJ1-2	-	-	CASRDRQRLGYGYTF	TGCGCCAGCAGGGATAGACAGCGACTAGGCTATGGCTACACCTTC
14	TRBV6-1	TRBJ1-1	TRBD1	many	CASSEHGQGAQAFF	TGTGCCAGCAGTGAACACGGACAGGGGGCTCAAGCTTTCTTT
17	TRBV25-1	TRBJ2-5	TRBD1	-	CASSSPTEGALYNEQYF	TGTGCCAGCAGTTCCCCCACCGAGGGGGCCCTCTACAATGAGCAGTACTTC
12	TRBV29-1	TRBJ1-1	-	few	CSVRGLTTEAFF	TGCAGCGTCAGGGGACTTACCACTGAAGCTTTCTTT
13	TRBV6-5	TRBJ2-1	-	many	CASRLSSGRAEAF	TGTGCCAGCAGGCTCTCGAGCGGGCGGGCGGAGGCTTTC
15	TRBV6-1	TRBJ1-5	TRBD1	few	CASSEVAGGGQPQHF	TGTGCCAGCAGTGAAGTGGCAGGGGGCGGTCAGCCCCAGCATTTT
17	TRBV12-3/TRBV12-4	TRBJ2-3	TRBD2	-	CASSPPLAGVSTDTQYF	TGTGCCAGCAGTCCGCCCCTAGCGGGGGTTAGCACGGATACGCAGTATTTT
14	TRBV10-1	TRBJ1-1	-	few	CASSEVRENTEAFF	TGCGCCAGCAGTGAAGTCCGAGAGAACACTGAAGCTTTCTTT
16	TRBV6-1	TRBJ2-3	TRBD2	-	CASSELGGPSTDTQYF	TGTGCCAGCAGTGAATTGGGAGGGCCTAGCACAGATACGCAGTATTTT
15	TRBV6-6	TRBJ2-5	TRBD2	-	CASSVGGRAVETQYF	TGTGCCAGCAGTGTTGGCGGGAGGGCCGTGGAGACCCAGTACTTC
15	TRBV12-3/TRBV12-4	TRBJ2-5	TRBD2	few	CASHGGGGARETQYF	TGTGCCAGCCACGGGGGCGGGGGGGCCCGAGAGACCCAGTACTTC
14	TRBV6-1	TRBJ1-1	-	-	CASDVQVLNTEAFF	TGTGCCAGCGATGTTCAGGTTTTGAACACTGAAGCTTTCTTT
15	TRBV6-5	TRBJ2-1	TRBD2	-	CASSPAGLEKNEQFF	TGTGCCAGCAGTCCAGCGGGGTTGGAGAAAAATGAGCAGTTCTTC